Listed below are T cell receptor beta chains from one sample, sequenced in a study of cytomegalovirus exposure and HLA in healthy donors. Clones were read by immunoSEQ multiplex PCR, and TCRdb kept only the in-frame ones, dropping some. The data hold 70,000 to 85,000 clones, with 85% to 95% observed a single time. The material sequenced was PBMCs. Receptors originate from a woman aged 18-30 years in good health and CMV-seropositive. The CDR3 runs from the conserved cysteine through the conserved F or W. Fields, in order: D gene, V gene, clone size, J gene, CDR3 protein, CDR3 DNA. D genes are given only for firm matches. Where a row states a size, it is once, few, many or the class of an expanded clone; other rows omit it.

>NA|TRBV28|NA|TRBJ1-1
CASSSYTEAFF
TGTGCCAGCAGTTCTTACACTGAAGCTTTCTTT
>NA|TRBV30|NA|TRBJ2-7
CAWSFRGALAYEQYF
TGTGCCTGGAGTTTTCGGGGGGCCCTAGCCTACGAGCAGTACTTC
>NA|TRBV9|NA|TRBJ1-2
CASSRPGDYGYTF
TGTGCCAGCAGTCGGCCAGGGGACTATGGCTACACCTTC
>NA|TRBV7-6|once|TRBJ2-1
CASSLLASSDEQFF
TGTGCCAGCAGCTTACTAGCTTCTAGTGATGAGCAGTTCTTC
>TRBD2|TRBV4-2|NA|TRBJ2-7
CASSRISGRASGEQYF
TGTGCCAGCAGCCGGATTAGCGGGAGGGCGAGTGGCGAGCAGTACTTC
>TRBD2|TRBV5-5|NA|TRBJ2-1
CASGGRGSYNEQFF
TGTGCCAGCGGGGGGAGGGGCTCCTACAATGAGCAGTTCTTC
>TRBD2|TRBV6-5|NA|TRBJ2-5
CASSWGSGRGEQYF
TGTGCCAGCAGTTGGGGAAGCGGGAGGGGTGAGCAGTACTTC
>NA|TRBV5-1|once|TRBJ1-1
CASSLAVMNTEAFF
TGCGCCAGCAGCTTGGCTGTAATGAACACTGAAGCTTTCTTT
>NA|TRBV29-1|NA|TRBJ1-2
CSAPRGDLGYTF
TGCAGCGCCCCCCGGGGGGACCTAGGCTACACCTTC
>NA|TRBV7-2|NA|TRBJ2-4
CASSDTTGRKAKNIQYF
TGTGCCAGCAGCGATACGACAGGGAGGAAAGCCAAAAACATTCAGTACTTC
>NA|TRBV27|NA|TRBJ1-1
CASSLLTGGTEAFF
TGTGCCAGCAGTTTATTGACCGGGGGCACTGAAGCTTTCTTT
>TRBD2|TRBV7-6|NA|TRBJ2-1
CASSEAGEPSSYNEQFF
TGTGCCAGCAGTGAGGCGGGGGAGCCGAGCTCCTACAATGAGCAGTTCTTC
>TRBD1|TRBV18|NA|TRBJ1-1
CASSQDRETEAFF
TGTGCCAGCTCACAGGACAGGGAGACTGAAGCTTTCTTT
>TRBD2|TRBV9|NA|TRBJ2-3
CASRGLAEDTQYF
TGTGCCAGCAGAGGACTAGCGGAAGATACGCAGTATTTT
>NA|TRBV5-1|NA|TRBJ2-5
CASSLAMGGETQYF
TGCGCCAGCAGCTTGGCCATGGGCGGGGAGACCCAGTACTTC
>NA|TRBV7-2|NA|TRBJ1-4
CASSPGDRATNEKLFF
TGTGCCAGCAGCCCGGGGGATAGGGCAACTAATGAAAAACTGTTTTTT
>TRBD1|TRBV7-9|NA|TRBJ2-7
CASSARQGGFEQYF
TGTGCCAGCAGCGCCCGACAGGGTGGTTTCGAGCAGTACTTC
>NA|TRBV11-3|NA|TRBJ1-4
CASRPDTYNEKLFF
TGTGCCAGCAGGCCCGACACGTATAATGAAAAACTGTTTTTT
>TRBD1|TRBV18|NA|TRBJ1-1
CASSPVPGTGNTEAFF
TGTGCCAGCTCACCGGTACCCGGGACAGGGAACACTGAAGCTTTCTTT
>TRBD1|TRBV5-8|NA|TRBJ1-3
CASSWAGTAGNTIYF
TGTGCCAGCAGCTGGGCCGGGACAGCTGGAAACACCATATATTTT
>NA|TRBV7-9|NA|TRBJ2-2
CAIVTGREDTGELFF
TGTGCCATCGTGACAGGACGCGAGGACACCGGGGAGCTGTTTTTT
>TRBD1|TRBV30|NA|TRBJ1-5
CAWSGTAYQPQHF
TGTGCCTGGAGCGGGACAGCTTATCAGCCCCAGCATTTT
>NA|TRBV4-1|once|TRBJ2-3
CASSPEGGTDTQYF
TGCGCCAGCAGCCCGGAGGGAGGCACAGATACGCAGTATTTT
>TRBD1|TRBV5-4|once|TRBJ2-2
CASSWDRGLGGELFF
TGTGCCAGCAGCTGGGACAGGGGTTTAGGTGGGGAGCTGTTTTTT
>TRBD2|TRBV7-3|NA|TRBJ2-3
CASSLPAGGPDTQYF
TGTGCCAGCAGCCTTCCGGCGGGAGGCCCAGATACGCAGTATTTT
>NA|TRBV13|NA|TRBJ2-7
CASSLMRVLGEQYF
TGTGCCAGCAGCTTAATGAGGGTACTTGGGGAGCAGTACTTC
>TRBD1|TRBV29-1|NA|TRBJ2-7
CSVEPGQGGEQYF
TGCAGCGTTGAACCGGGACAGGGGGGCGAGCAGTACTTC
>TRBD1|TRBV4-1|NA|TRBJ1-6
CASSQDPGQGWSPLHF
TGCGCCAGCAGCCAAGATCCGGGACAGGGGTGGTCACCCCTCCACTTT
>TRBD2|TRBV5-1|NA|TRBJ2-4
CASSLLAGSNIQYF
TGCGCCAGCAGCTTGTTAGCGGGGAGTAACATTCAGTACTTC
>TRBD1|TRBV5-6|NA|TRBJ2-1
CASSPGTVNNEQFF
TGTGCCAGCAGCCCCGGGACAGTGAACAATGAGCAGTTCTTC
>NA|TRBV6-5|NA|TRBJ1-1
CASSRGVNTEAFF
TGTGCCAGCAGCCGCGGGGTGAACACTGAAGCTTTCTTT
>NA|TRBV19|once|TRBJ2-7
CASTPQVGPPYEQYF
TGTGCCAGTACCCCTCAGGTGGGCCCCCCCTACGAGCAGTACTTC
>NA|TRBV2|NA|TRBJ1-3
CASSAPGLGTIYF
TGTGCCAGCAGTGCCCCTGGACTGGGCACCATATATTTT
>NA|TRBV4-3|NA|TRBJ2-7
CASSQGHRRYEQYF
TGCGCCAGCAGCCAAGGACACAGGCGTTACGAGCAGTACTTC
>NA|TRBV30|NA|TRBJ1-5
CAWSVGGVSNQPQHF
TGTGCCTGGAGTGTAGGCGGGGTGAGCAATCAGCCCCAGCATTTT
>TRBD1|TRBV2|NA|TRBJ2-7
CASSRTGLYEQYF
TGTGCCAGCAGCAGGACAGGGCTCTACGAGCAGTACTTC
>TRBD1|TRBV5-4|NA|TRBJ2-7
CASSRDRGYEQYF
TGTGCCAGCAGCCGGGACAGGGGGTACGAGCAGTACTTC
>TRBD1|TRBV18|NA|TRBJ2-7
CASSPGAGQGEKFGYEQYF
TGTGCCAGCTCACCCGGGGCCGGACAGGGAGAAAAATTTGGCTACGAGCAGTACTTC
>TRBD2|TRBV9|NA|TRBJ2-5
CASSVSGGVQETQYF
TGTGCCAGCAGCGTTAGCGGGGGGGTCCAAGAGACCCAGTACTTC
>NA|TRBV27|NA|TRBJ1-2
CANSGRGELNYGYTF
TGTGCCAACAGTGGACGGGGGGAGCTAAACTATGGCTACACCTTC
>NA|TRBV4-2|NA|TRBJ1-2
CASSQEFSSGYTF
TGTGCCAGCAGCCAAGAATTTAGCTCTGGCTACACCTTC
>TRBD1|TRBV14|NA|TRBJ1-2
CASSLLPGQGSNYGYTF
TGTGCCAGCAGCCTACTACCGGGACAGGGTTCTAACTATGGCTACACCTTC
>TRBD1|TRBV27|once|TRBJ1-5
CASSHGTGVDQPQHF
TGTGCCAGCAGCCACGGGACAGGGGTAGACCAGCCCCAGCATTTT
>TRBD2|TRBV19|NA|TRBJ2-1
CASSIGSAGGRAEQFF
TGTGCCAGTAGTATAGGTTCTGCGGGAGGGCGGGCTGAGCAGTTCTTC
>NA|TRBV2|NA|TRBJ2-7
CASGPQDYEQYF
TGTGCCAGCGGGCCCCAGGACTACGAGCAGTACTTC
>NA|TRBV7-2|NA|TRBJ2-3
CASSSPGSTDTQYF
TGTGCCAGCAGCTCCCCCGGGAGCACAGATACGCAGTATTTT
>NA|TRBV18|NA|TRBJ2-7
CASSARDTDYGQYF
TGTGCCAGCTCAGCCCGGGACACGGATTATGGGCAGTACTTC
>NA|TRBV5-1|NA|TRBJ2-1
CASSSPGRPGANEQFF
TGCGCCAGCAGCTCCCCGGGGCGACCAGGGGCCAATGAGCAGTTCTTC
>TRBD2|TRBV4-2|NA|TRBJ2-3
CASSQVGASGRNTDTQYF
TGTGCCAGCAGCCAAGTGGGGGCTAGCGGGAGGAACACAGATACGCAGTATTTT
>NA|TRBV7-2|NA|TRBJ2-1
CASNDLVTNNEQFF
TGTGCCAGCAACGACTTAGTTACCAACAATGAGCAGTTCTTC
>NA|TRBV6-1|NA|TRBJ1-2
CASSHRVPLYGYTF
TGTGCCAGCAGTCACAGGGTTCCCCTCTATGGCTACACCTTC
>TRBD1|TRBV25-1|NA|TRBJ2-7
CASSGQGAPLWDYEQYF
TGTGCCAGCAGTGGACAGGGGGCTCCCCTATGGGACTACGAGCAGTACTTC